A single sample gave rise to the 14 T cell receptor beta chains below, sequenced in a study of blood T cell repertoires in COVID-19. The assay was immunoSEQ multiplex PCR, and TCRdb's table has in-frame clones only and misses some. The repertoire holds about 100,000 clones, about 87% seen once, with more than 3.5% in the top ten. Sequencing input: peripheral blood. The source is a human donor with COVID-19, enrolled during active disease. The donor label of this sample is uncertain.

The chain has TRBV7-9 and TRBJ2-5; D perhaps matches TRBD2 (6 bases). Trimming removed 5 bases from V and 5 bases from J, with 21 bases in between. The CDR3 totals 16 residues. Germline V gene lookup returns CDR1 SEHNR and CDR2 FQNEAQ (reference sequence). This CDR3 reads CASSTRQGGHHETQYF. The CDR3 region has the DNA TGTGCCAGCAGCACTCGTCAGGGAGGCCATCATGAGACCCAGTACTTC.

V and J are TRBV3-1 (or the pseudogene TRBV3-2) and TRBJ2-5, with D possibly being TRBD1 (6 bases). Between the trimmed V and J ends, which lost 0 bases and 4 bases, there was a span of 9 bases. Germline lookup yields CDR1 LGHDT and CDR2 YNNKEL (reference sequence). CDR3 length: 14 residues. The DNA of the CDR3 is TGTGCCAGCAGCCAAGATACAGGGTCAGAGACCCAGTACTTC. Translating gives CASSQDTGSETQYF.

As to this clone: Compared with germline, one end of the junction differs, possibly owing to a read error. The V call is TRBV6-1, the J call TRBJ2-7; 8 bases match TRBD2. The CDR3 is 12 amino acids. From germline, CDR1 is MNHNS and CDR2 SASEGT. CDR3 coding DNA: TGTGCCAGCAGTGAATACGGAGCGGGAGTACTCTTC. It codes for CASSEYGAGVLF.

This clone appeared once. CDR3 DNA: TGTGCCAGCAGGCAGGGGGCGCGAGAGACCCAGTACTTC. Protein: CASRQGARETQYF. This chain links TRBV2 with TRBJ2-5, with 8 positions matching TRBD1. V trimming: 6 bases; J trimming: 4 bases; junction bases outside the gene matches: 4. This CDR3 contains 13 residues. Germline assignment: CDR1 SNHLY and CDR2 FYNNEI.

This chain joins TRBV29-1 and TRBJ2-1; D remains unclear. The CDR3 loop spans 11 amino acids. Looked up from germline, CDR1 is SQVTM and CDR2 is ANQGSEA. Trimming removed 3 bases from V and 3 bases from J, with 3 bases in between. In DNA form, the CDR3 reads TGCAGCGTTGATCTCTACAATGAGCAGTTCTTC. This encodes CSVDLYNEQFF.

This chain connects TRBV30 to TRBJ2-2; 8 bases agree with TRBD1. Germline V lookup: CDR1 GTSNPN, CDR2 SVGIG (reference sequence). The CDR3 consists of 13 residues. J gave up 6 bases and V 3 bases, and 3 bases lay outside the gene matches. In nucleotides, the CDR3 is TGTGCCTGGAGAACAGGGGGTTCCGGGGAGCTGTTTTTT. Its protein is CAWRTGGSGELFF.

The chain joins TRBV11-3 to TRBJ2-1; D possibly corresponds to TRBD2 (6 bases). Trimming removed 3 bases from V and 7 bases from J, with 16 bases in between. The CDR3 contains 15 residues. Per germline, CDR1 SGHNT and CDR2 YENEEA. The CDR3 reads CASSLWRDLKNEQFF. The CDR3 nucleotides are TGTGCCAGCAGCTTGTGGCGGGACCTAAAAAATGAGCAGTTCTTC. Using reference TRBV11-3 and TRBJ2-1 for the parts outside the CDR3, the full variable domain is EAGVVQSPRYKIIEKKQPVAFWCNPISGHNTLYWYLQNLGQGPELLIRYENEEAVDDSQLPKDRFSAERLKGVDSTLKIQPAELGDSAVYLCASSLWRDLKNEQFFGPGTRLTVL.

The chain couples TRBV19 to TRBJ2-7; D is possibly TRBD2 (5 bases). Germline-derived CDR1 and CDR2 are LNHDA and SQIVND (reference sequence). The CDR3 has 14 residues. Trimming stripped 1 base from V and 2 bases from J, with 9 bases between. The CDR3 sequence: CASSIAREPYEQYF. DNA for the CDR3: TGTGCCAGTAGTATAGCCCGGGAACCCTACGAGCAGTACTTC. Full variable domain (rest looked up from reference TRBV19 and TRBJ2-7): DGGITQSPKYLFRKEGQNVTLSCEQNLNHDAMYWYRQDPGQGLRLIYYSQIVNDFQKGDIAEGYSVSREKKESFPLTVTSAQKNPTAFYLCASSIAREPYEQYFGPGTRLTVT.

The chain employs TRBV10-2 and TRBJ2-2; 8 nucleotides align to TRBD1. This CDR3 spans 16 amino acids. J lost 4 bases, V lost 2 bases, and 6 bases had no gene match. CDR1 and CDR2 from the germline V gene are WSHSY and SAAADI. The CDR3: CASSEPRDRSTGELFF. The CDR3 DNA reads TGCGCCAGCAGTGAGCCTAGGGACAGGTCCACCGGGGAGCTGTTTTTT.

The chain has TRBV7-9 and TRBJ1-1, with 7 positions matching TRBD1. Per the germline V gene, CDR1 is SEHNR and CDR2 is FQNEAQ (reference sequence). V lost 5 bases, J lost 3 bases, and 9 bases stayed unmatched. This CDR3 has 15 amino acids. CDR3 sequence (DNA): TGTGCCAGCAGCCCGGTTTGGACAGGAGACACTGAAGCTTTCTTT. Translation: CASSPVWTGDTEAFF.

V gene TRBV7-9 combines with J gene TRBJ1-2; D may be TRBD1 (5 bases). This CDR3 is built from 12 residues. V dropped 3 bases and J dropped 8 bases, with 10 bases sitting between them. From germline, CDR1 is SEHNR and CDR2 FQNEAQ (reference sequence). The CDR3: CASSFGAQGYTF. The CDR3 nucleotides read TGTGCCAGCAGCTTTGGGGCGCAGGGCTACACCTTC.

The genes are TRBV29-1 and TRBJ2-7, with TRBD1 matching over 7 bases. V shed 7 bases and J 0 bases; nucleotides not matched to a gene: 15. Germline CDR1 SQVTM, CDR2 ANQGSEA. CDR3 length: 16 amino acids. The CDR3 is CSAPEEPDRASYEQYF. DNA for the CDR3: TGCAGCGCCCCTGAAGAGCCCGACAGGGCCTCCTACGAGCAGTACTTC.

J is TRBJ1-6 and V is TRBV7-9, with 9 bases lining up with TRBD1. This CDR3 comprises 17 residues. The germline V gene has CDR1 SEHNR and CDR2 FQNEAQ (reference sequence). Losses at the gene ends were 5 bases for V and 7 bases for J; bases not matched to a gene: 12. CDR3 protein: CASSQQTQGAINSPLHF. Here the CDR3 DNA reads TGTGCCAGCAGCCAGCAGACACAGGGGGCGATCAATTCACCCCTCCACTTT.

The gene calls are TRBV18 and TRBJ2-2; TRBD2 agrees at 7 bases. Germline CDR1 and CDR2: KGHSH and LQKENI. The length of the CDR3 is 16 residues. Losses at the gene ends were 1 base for V and 5 bases for J; bases not matched to a gene: 7. The CDR3 here is CASSPLSSGWTGELFF. CDR3 nucleotides: TGTGCCAGCTCACCACTTTCTAGCGGCTGGACCGGGGAGCTGTTTTTT.